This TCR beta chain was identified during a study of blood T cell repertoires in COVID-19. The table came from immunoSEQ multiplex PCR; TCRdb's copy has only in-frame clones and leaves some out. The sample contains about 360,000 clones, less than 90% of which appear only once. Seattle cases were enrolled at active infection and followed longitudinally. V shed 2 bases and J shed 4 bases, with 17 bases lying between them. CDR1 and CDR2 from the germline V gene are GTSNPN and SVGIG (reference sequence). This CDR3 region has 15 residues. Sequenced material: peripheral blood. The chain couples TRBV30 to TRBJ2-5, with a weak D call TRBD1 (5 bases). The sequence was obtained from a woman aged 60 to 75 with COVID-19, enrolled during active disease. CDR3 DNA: TGTGCCTGGAGTACGGCAAGCGTTAGGGGAGAGACCCAGTACTTC. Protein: CAWSTASVRGETQYF.